This TCR beta chain was captured in a study of CD8 T cells in Susac syndrome. General study results and limits: The relatively small number of individuals in the TCR sequencing and HLA analysis was acknowledged by the study.

For this clonotype: Its antigen remains unidentified.

The RNA, roughly 0.5 to 1 ug, was put through reverse transcription using random hexamers. The TCR beta CDR3 was amplified by immunoSEQ multiplex PCR across 54 Vbeta, 13 Jbeta. TCRdb called the immunoSEQ multiplex PCR reads again in MiXCR, with one record for every CDR3 protein. The top ten clones hold approximately 0.2% of a sample with about 300,000 distinct CDR3 sequences, roughly 85% of them seen once. CD8+ and CD4+ T cells from blood underwent TCR beta sequencing, which was carried out in a high-throughput format. Treatment-naive patients with stable or active relapsing-remitting disease served as multiple sclerosis controls. The source is a human donor with multiple sclerosis. The specimen sequenced was CD8+ T cells from PBMCs.

The CDR3 loop is CAWSDLRVGIYGYTF. The CDR3 nucleotides are TGTGCCTGGAGCGACCTACGAGTAGGGATCTATGGCTACACCTTC. This chain joins TRBV30 and TRBJ1-2, with D unresolved. The length of the CDR3 is 15 residues. The ends were cut back, 3 bases at V and 4 bases at J, with 18 bases in the middle. Germline V gives CDR1 GTSNPN, CDR2 SVGIG (reference sequence).